This T cell receptor (beta chain) emerged from a study of Ad26.COV2.S vaccination and SARS-CoV-2 variants. Germline CDR1 SQVTM, CDR2 ANQGSEA. The V segment lost 6 bases and the J segment 4 bases; nucleotides outside the gene matches: 4. The length of the CDR3 is 13 residues. Sequencing used immunoSEQ multiplex PCR; TCRdb keeps in-frame clones, though not all of them. The sample has just over 350,000 clones, about 91% seen once. The chain combines TRBV29-1 with TRBJ1-2; 11 nucleotides align to TRBD1. Here the sequenced sample was peripheral blood, taken after recovery from COVID-19. The source is a human donor who had recovered from COVID-19. CDR3 sequence reads: CSVGTGGGYGYTF. CDR3 DNA sequence: TGCAGCGTAGGGACAGGGGGAGGCTATGGCTACACCTTC.